The 32 T cell receptor beta chains below all came from one sample that was sequenced in a study of OX40 agonist ivuxolimab in advanced cancers. The data were produced by immunoSEQ multiplex PCR, yet TCRdb's version contains in-frame clones alone and is incomplete. Counted here are around 84,000 clones, about 90% occurring once; the ten biggest clones make up approximately 0.43%. The specimen was CD4+ or CD8+ T cells sorted from blood, collected in a trial of the OX40 agonist ivuxolimab. These receptors all come from an adult with an advanced solid tumor such as melanoma, head and neck, liver or kidney cancer.

This chain joins TRBV5-1 and TRBJ2-1; 8 bases align to TRBD2. The V gene's germline CDR1 is SGHRS and CDR2 YFSETQ. The CDR3 sequence is 14 residues long. Unmatched junction bases numbered 5, after V lost 3 bases and J lost 6 bases. The CDR3 region is CASSSGLEPNEQFF. For the CDR3, the DNA is TGCGCCAGCAGCTCGGGACTAGAGCCCAATGAGCAGTTCTTC. The full variable domain, rest sourced from reference TRBV5-1 and TRBJ2-1, is KAGVTQTPRYLIKTRGQQVTLSCSPISGHRSVSWYQQTPGQGLQFLFEYFSETQRNKGNFPGRFSGRQFSNSRSEMNVSTLELGDSALYLCASSSGLEPNEQFFGPGTRLTVL.

This sequence joins TRBV18 and TRBJ2-3, with TRBD2 matching 8 bases. The CDR3 consists of 20 residues. CDR1 and CDR2 from the germline V gene are KGHSH and LQKENI. The junction had 22 bases not matched to a gene; V was cut back by 6 bases and J by 2 bases. The CDR3 region is CASSSTGLDSSGVITDTQYF. CDR3 nucleotides: TGTGCCAGCTCCTCTACTGGCCTGGACAGTAGCGGGGTTATCACAGATACGCAGTATTTT. Full variable domain (outside the CDR3, taken from reference TRBV18 and TRBJ2-3): NAGVMQNPRHLVRRRGQEARLRCSPMKGHSHVYWYRQLPEEGLKFMVYLQKENIIDESGMPKERFSAEFPKEGPSILRIQQVVRGDSAAYFCASSSTGLDSSGVITDTQYFGPGTRLTVL.

The chain has TRBV4-1 and TRBJ1-3; possibly TRBD1 for D (5 bases). Germline CDR1 reads MGHRA; CDR2 reads YSYEKL. With 0 bases removed from V and 11 bases from J, the gap between germline ends came to 17 bases. CDR3 length: 15 amino acids. This CDR3 is CASSQDRNARGPIYF. The CDR3 DNA reads as TGCGCCAGCAGCCAAGATCGGAACGCAAGGGGCCCCATATATTTT.

V is TRBV7-9 and J is TRBJ2-5; D remains unclear. From germline, CDR1 is SEHNR and CDR2 FQNEAQ (reference sequence). Trimming removed 5 bases at V and 4 bases at J, with 11 bases between. This CDR3 region has 13 residues. This chain's CDR3 is CASSPPLPETQYF. The CDR3 DNA reads as TGTGCCAGCAGCCCGCCCTTACCAGAGACCCAGTACTTC.

The chain links TRBV11-2 to TRBJ2-7, with D possibly matching TRBD1 (6 bases). The ends were cut back, 6 bases at V and 5 bases at J, with 11 bases in the middle. Germline V gene lookup returns CDR1 SGHAT and CDR2 FQNNGV. There are 12 residues in the CDR3. The CDR3 nucleotides read TGTGCCAGCAGGTTTACAGGGAACGAGCAGTACTTC. It translates to CASRFTGNEQYF.

J is TRBJ2-7 and V is TRBV5-5; 9 bases are shared with TRBD1. From germline, CDR1 is SGHKS and CDR2 YYEKEE (reference sequence). The length of the CDR3 is 15 residues. Germline trimming cut 1 base from V and 0 bases from J; bases unmatched to any gene: 2. In DNA, the CDR3 is TGTGCCAGCAGCTTGTTGGGACAGGGCTCCTACGAGCAGTACTTC. Its translation is CASSLLGQGSYEQYF.

In this sample, this clone turned up a few times. The DNA for the CDR3 is TGTGCCAGCAGCTTAGTGAAAGAAGAGACCCAGTACTTC. Its protein product is CASSLVKEETQYF. The chain joins TRBV7-6 to TRBJ2-5, with D unresolved. From germline, CDR1 is SGHVS and CDR2 FNYEAQ. The ends were cut back, 1 base at V and 3 bases at J, with 6 bases in the middle. The CDR3 extends over 13 amino acids.

The chain is built from TRBV10-3 and TRBJ2-3, with a possible D match to TRBD1 (6 bases). The CDR3 loop spans 14 amino acids. Deletions cut 6 bases from V and 2 bases from J, with 12 bases between. In germline, CDR1 is ENHRY, CDR2 SYGVKD. Written as DNA, the CDR3 is TGTGCCATCAGCCAACAGGGTGTCACAGATACGCAGTATTTT. Protein: CAISQQGVTDTQYF.

DNA of the CDR3: TGTGCCAGCAGCTTAGTGGATTTGGGTGGCTACACCTTC. Protein sequence: CASSLVDLGGYTF. The chain uses TRBV7-8 and TRBJ1-2; D call uncertain. The CDR3 has 13 amino acids. CDR1 SGHVS and CDR2 FQNEAQ come from the germline V gene. Trimming left V 1 base short and J 7 bases short, with 10 bases between.

The chain recombines TRBV2 with TRBJ1-1; D remains ambiguous. Germline V gene sequence: CDR1 SNHLY, CDR2 FYNNEI. The CDR3 runs to 13 residues. The V end was cut by 4 bases, the J end by 5 bases, with 11 bases between. The CDR3 DNA sequence: TGTGCCAGCAGTGTGGGTGAGAGGACTGAAGCTTTCTTT. It is translated as CASSVGERTEAFF.

The rearrangement uses TRBV9 and TRBJ2-7, with 13 bases lining up with TRBD2. Germline CDR1 reads SGDLS; CDR2 reads YYNGEE. The CDR3 contains 14 residues. The CDR3 reads CAIPGTSGTHEQYF. CDR3 nucleotides: TGTGCTATCCCCGGGACTAGCGGGACCCACGAGCAGTACTTC.

The chain carries TRBV18 and TRBJ2-3; D gene ambiguous. V lost 2 bases to trimming and J lost 2 bases, with 11 bases between them. Germline V gene lookup returns CDR1 KGHSH and CDR2 LQKENI. The CDR3 is made up of 15 amino acids. The CDR3 loop is CASSPGERLTDTQYF. The CDR3 DNA reads TGTGCCAGCTCACCAGGAGAGAGGCTCACAGATACGCAGTATTTT.

This chain connects TRBV5-6 to TRBJ2-7, with 8 bases identical to TRBD1. CDR3 size: 15 residues. CDR1 and CDR2 from the germline V gene are SGHDT and YYEEEE. V shed 1 base and J 2 bases; nucleotides not matched to a gene: 5. In nucleotides, the CDR3 is TGTGCCAGCAGCTTGTGGACAGGGTATACCTACGAGCAGTACTTC. Translated, it gives CASSLWTGYTYEQYF.

The chain joins TRBV19 to TRBJ2-3; 15 nucleotides align to TRBD2. This CDR3 region has 20 residues. The J segment lost 1 base and the V segment lost 1 base, leaving 9 bases of the junction unmatched. The V gene's germline CDR1 is LNHDA and CDR2 SQIVND (reference sequence). In DNA form, the CDR3 reads TGTGCCAGTAGTATAGGGCGCGGACTAGCGGGAGGGCCGCGCACAGATACGCAGTATTTT. Residues: CASSIGRGLAGGPRTDTQYF. The full variable domain, with the rest looked up from reference TRBV19 and TRBJ2-3, is DGGITQSPKYLFRKEGQNVTLSCEQNLNHDAMYWYRQDPGQGLRLIYYSQIVNDFQKGDIAEGYSVSREKKESFPLTVTSAQKNPTAFYLCASSIGRGLAGGPRTDTQYFGPGTRLTVL.

The chain employs TRBV4-3 and TRBJ1-1, with TRBD1 as a possible D gene (6 bases). Germline-derived CDR1 and CDR2 are LGHNA and YSLEER. V lost 1 base, J lost 5 bases, and 14 bases lay in between. The CDR3 has 15 residues. CDR3 sequence reads: CASSQASGARTEAFF. As DNA, the CDR3 is TGCGCCAGCAGCCAAGCGTCAGGGGCGAGAACTGAAGCTTTCTTT.

The gene calls are TRBV6-6 and TRBJ1-2, with 10 bases identical to TRBD1. CDR3 size: 15 residues. V was pared by 6 bases and J by 8 bases, with 12 bases of the junction left unmatched. Germline CDR1 and CDR2: MNHNY and SVGAGI (reference sequence). DNA for the CDR3: TGTGCCAGCAGAAATGCCTTCGGGACAGGGGACGGCTACACCTTC. The encoded protein is CASRNAFGTGDGYTF.

The genes are TRBV5-6 and TRBJ1-2, with D tentatively TRBD1 (5 bases). The CDR3 has 13 residues. V lost 2 bases, J lost 7 bases, and 12 bases lay in between. Germline loops: CDR1 SGHDT, CDR2 YYEEEE. CDR3 DNA: TGTGCCAGCAGCTTAGGGACTGAGATTGGCTACACCTTC. This gives the protein CASSLGTEIGYTF.

With regard to this clone: The same CDR3 also results from other DNA sequences found in this sample. The chain is built from TRBV28 and TRBJ1-5, with 7 bases aligning to TRBD1. This CDR3 is built from 14 residues. The trim removed 4 bases at V and 1 base at J, leaving 1 base unmatched. Germline V gene sequence: CDR1 MDHEN, CDR2 SYDVKM. The CDR3 coding sequence is TGTGCCAGCAGTTCAGGGGGGAGCAATCAGCCCCAGCATTTT. This sequence encodes CASSSGGSNQPQHF.

As concerns this clone: Other DNA variants within this sample encode the same CDR3. This sequence joins TRBV19 and TRBJ2-7; D may be TRBD1 (6 bases). Looked up from germline, CDR1 is LNHDA and CDR2 is SQIVND (reference sequence). The length of the CDR3 is 13 residues. V was shortened by 6 bases and J by 2 bases, with 11 bases between the two germline ends. CDR3 nucleotide sequence: TGTGCCAGTAGCCCGACAGGAACCTACGAGCAGTACTTC. This translates into CASSPTGTYEQYF.

The CDR3 spells CASSLTQAGGSADTQYF. CDR3 sequence (DNA): TGTGCCAGCAGCCTCACCCAAGCGGGAGGTAGCGCAGATACGCAGTATTTT. This sequence joins TRBV13 and TRBJ2-3, with 9 nucleotides matching TRBD2. Trimming cost V 5 bases and J 4 bases; bases outside gene matches: 13. Germline CDR1 reads PRHDT; CDR2 reads FYEKMQ (reference sequence). The CDR3 totals 17 residues.

CDR3 in amino acids: CASSLGGPHNEQFF. CDR3 coding DNA: TGTGCCAGCAGCTTAGGCGGGCCCCACAATGAGCAGTTCTTC. The chain carries TRBV11-3 and TRBJ2-1; tentative D call: TRBD2 (5 bases). V lost 1 base, J lost 5 bases, and 9 bases lay in between. Germline CDR1 is SGHNT and CDR2 is YENEEA. CDR3 length: 14 amino acids.

This clone was observed once. The rearrangement joins TRBV18 to TRBJ2-2; possible D gene TRBD1, 6 bases. The germline V gene encodes CDR1 KGHSH and CDR2 LQKENI. The germline V and J ends were trimmed by 4 bases and 4 bases, with 16 bases remaining between them. The CDR3 length is 16 residues. This chain's CDR3 is CASSQVYGGSTGELFF. DNA of the CDR3: TGTGCCAGCTCACAGGTGTATGGGGGCAGCACCGGGGAGCTGTTTTTT. Complete variable domain (other parts from reference TRBV18 and TRBJ2-2): NAGVMQNPRHLVRRRGQEARLRCSPMKGHSHVYWYRQLPEEGLKFMVYLQKENIIDESGMPKERFSAEFPKEGPSILRIQQVVRGDSAAYFCASSQVYGGSTGELFFGEGSRLTVL.

The chain recombines TRBV11-3 with TRBJ2-1, with D tentatively TRBD2 (5 bases). CDR1 is SGHNT and CDR2 is YENEEA in the germline V gene. V lost 1 base, J lost 4 bases, and 8 bases lay in between. CDR3 length: 14 residues. The CDR3 DNA sequence: TGTGCCAGCAGCTTAGGGGGAGAGTACAATGAGCAGTTCTTC. Protein sequence: CASSLGGEYNEQFF.

This chain joins TRBV7-9 and TRBJ2-7; 7 bases fit TRBD2. This CDR3 has 16 residues. In germline, CDR1 is SEHNR, CDR2 FQNEAQ (reference sequence). After removal of 5 bases from V and 0 bases from J, the junction contained 10 bases not matched to a gene. The CDR3 sequence: CASSPRGGAASYEQYF. The CDR3 region has the DNA TGTGCCAGCAGCCCGCGCGGGGGAGCCGCCTCCTACGAGCAGTACTTC.

V usage is TRBV7-9 and J usage is TRBJ2-2; 8 bases are shared with TRBD1. With V trimmed by 7 bases and J by 4 bases, 14 bases remained unmatched. The CDR3 runs 17 residues. CDR1 is SEHNR, CDR2 FQNEAQ, per germline (reference sequence). CDR3 nucleotide sequence: TGTGCCAGCATCCGACAGGGGATGAGAGCGGGCACCGGGGAGCTGTTTTTT. It codes for CASIRQGMRAGTGELFF.

A word on this clone: At the DNA level, this CDR3 is encoded by other sequences in the same sample as well. The V call is TRBV5-4, the J call TRBJ2-7, with no clear D. Germline V gene data show CDR1 as SGHNT and CDR2 as YYREEE (reference sequence). V lost 0 bases and J 2 bases, leaving 9 bases between the germline ends. The CDR3 is made up of 14 amino acids. The CDR3 coding sequence is TGTGCCAGCAGCTTGGATAGTGGACCCTACGAGCAGTACTTC. The encoded protein is CASSLDSGPYEQYF.

The chain carries TRBV28 and TRBJ1-1, with 9 bases fitting TRBD1. Germline V gives CDR1 MDHEN, CDR2 SYDVKM. The CDR3 is 14 residues long. The ends lost 6 bases at V and 6 bases at J; junction bases unmatched: 8. The CDR3 spells CASRTGQGWAEAFF. DNA of the CDR3: TGTGCCAGCAGAACGGGACAGGGATGGGCTGAAGCTTTCTTT.

This chain uses TRBV6-6 with TRBJ2-7; 9 bases line up with TRBD2. Germline loops: CDR1 MNHNY, CDR2 SVGAGI (reference sequence). Trimming cost V 5 bases and J 3 bases; bases outside gene matches: 5. This CDR3 is 14 amino acids long. CDR3 amino acids: CASSPRGGDYEQYF. The CDR3 DNA is TGTGCCAGCAGTCCACGCGGGGGGGACTACGAGCAGTACTTC.

The table lists this clone with a few counts. The J gene is TRBJ2-7, the V gene TRBV5-1, with 7 positions matching TRBD2. The V gene's germline CDR1 is SGHRS and CDR2 YFSETQ. This CDR3 has 15 amino acids. J lost 6 bases, V lost 4 bases, and 13 bases had no gene match. CDR3 protein: CASSPWGGKEVEQYF. Here the CDR3 DNA reads TGCGCCAGCAGCCCCTGGGGGGGGAAAGAGGTCGAGCAGTACTTC.

The CDR3 DNA reads TGTGCCAGCTCAAACCGTGGTGAAGCTTTCTTT. It is translated as CASSNRGEAFF. The gene calls are TRBV18 and TRBJ1-1; D uncertain. Germline CDR1 reads KGHSH; CDR2 reads LQKENI. V lost 5 bases and J 7 bases, leaving 8 bases between the germline ends. This CDR3 has 11 amino acids. The full variable domain, with the rest looked up from reference TRBV18 and TRBJ1-1, is NAGVMQNPRHLVRRRGQEARLRCSPMKGHSHVYWYRQLPEEGLKFMVYLQKENIIDESGMPKERFSAEFPKEGPSILRIQQVVRGDSAAYFCASSNRGEAFFGQGTRLTVV.

This clone was found a few times. The genes are TRBV5-4 and TRBJ2-2; D is unresolved. Trimming removed 5 bases from V and 1 base from J, with 9 bases in between. This CDR3 has 14 amino acids. Looked up from germline, CDR1 is SGHNT and CDR2 is YYREEE (reference sequence). The CDR3: CASRFWENTGELFF. In nucleotides, the CDR3 is TGTGCCAGCAGGTTTTGGGAGAACACCGGGGAGCTGTTTTTT.

J is TRBJ1-5 and V is TRBV27; 10 bases agree with TRBD1. Germline assignment: CDR1 MNHEY and CDR2 SMNVEV (reference sequence). The CDR3 spans 14 residues. The trim removed 5 bases at V and 7 bases at J, leaving 5 bases unmatched. In DNA, the CDR3 is TGTGCCAGCAGTCCTGGACAGGGGGAACAGCCCCAGCATTTT. This translates into CASSPGQGEQPQHF.